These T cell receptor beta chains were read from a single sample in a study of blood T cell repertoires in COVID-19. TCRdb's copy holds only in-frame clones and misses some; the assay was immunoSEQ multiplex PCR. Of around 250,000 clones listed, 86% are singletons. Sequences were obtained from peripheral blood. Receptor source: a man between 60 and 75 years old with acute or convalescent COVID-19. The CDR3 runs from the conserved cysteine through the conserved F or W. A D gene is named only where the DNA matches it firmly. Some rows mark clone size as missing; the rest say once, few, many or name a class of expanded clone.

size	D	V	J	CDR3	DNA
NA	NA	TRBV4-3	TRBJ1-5	CASSQDKGGGQPQHF	TGCGCCAGCAGCCAAGATAAGGGAGGAGGTCAGCCCCAGCATTTT
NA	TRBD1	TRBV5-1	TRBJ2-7	CASKVDPGQDYEQYF	TGCGCCAGCAAGGTTGACCCGGGACAGGACTACGAGCAGTACTTC
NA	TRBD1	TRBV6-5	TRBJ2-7	CASSYGRTGINEQYF	TGTGCCAGCAGTTACGGCAGGACAGGGATCAACGAGCAGTACTTC
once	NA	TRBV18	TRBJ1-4	CASSRATTTNEKLFF	TGTGCCAGCTCACGAGCGACCACAACTAATGAAAAACTGTTTTTT
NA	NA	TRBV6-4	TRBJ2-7	CASTKDRHCNCEQYF	TGTGCCAGCACCAAAGACAGGCACTGCAATTGCGAGCAGTACTTC
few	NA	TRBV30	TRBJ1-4	CAFQGINEKLFF	TGTGCCTTCCAGGGCATTAATGAAAAACTGTTTTTT
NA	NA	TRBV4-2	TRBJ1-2	CASSPPGLRYGYTF	TGTGCCAGCAGCCCCCCAGGGCTGAGGTATGGCTACACCTTC
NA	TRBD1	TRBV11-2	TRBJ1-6	CASSLQGAVSPLHF	TGTGCCAGCAGCCTACAGGGGGCGGTATCACCCCTCCACTTT
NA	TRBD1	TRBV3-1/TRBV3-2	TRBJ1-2	CASSQPGQNYGYTF	TGTGCCAGCAGCCAACCGGGACAGAACTATGGCTACACCTTC
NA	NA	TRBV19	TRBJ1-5	CASSIDRRTGKGSNQPQHF	TGTGCCAGTAGTATAGATCGCCGAACAGGGAAGGGGAGCAATCAGCCCCAGCATTTT
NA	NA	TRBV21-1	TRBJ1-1	CASTPGGGANTEAFF	TGTGCCAGCACGCCCGGGGGAGGGGCTAACACTGAAGCTTTCTTT
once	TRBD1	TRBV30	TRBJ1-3	CAWDRGEGNTIYF	TGTGCCTGGGACAGGGGCGAGGGAAACACCATATATTTT
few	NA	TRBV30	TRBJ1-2	CACRQTNYGYTF	TGTGCCTGTCGACAGACCAACTATGGCTACACCTTC
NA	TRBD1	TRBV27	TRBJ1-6	CASSLSIDRGVSPLHF	TGTGCCAGCAGTTTATCGATCGACAGGGGTGTCTCACCCCTCCACTTT
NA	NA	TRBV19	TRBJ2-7	CASSIVNGPYEQYF	TGTGCCAGTAGTATAGTAAACGGTCCCTACGAGCAGTACTTC
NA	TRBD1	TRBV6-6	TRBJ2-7	CASTLGQGAREQYF	TGTGCCAGCACGCTGGGACAGGGGGCGAGGGAGCAGTACTTC
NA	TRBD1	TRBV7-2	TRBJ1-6	CASSLVKGQGSSPLHF	TGTGCCAGCAGCTTAGTTAAGGGACAGGGGTCTTCACCCCTCCACTTT
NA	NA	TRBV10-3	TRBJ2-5	CAISDPPDGGETQYF	TGTGCCATCAGTGACCCCCCGGACGGGGGAGAGACCCAGTACTTC
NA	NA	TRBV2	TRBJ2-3	CASSRSHGSAGTDTQYF	TGTGCCAGCAGCCGATCCCACGGATCCGCGGGGACAGATACGCAGTATTTT
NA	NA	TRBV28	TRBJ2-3	CAQTCGKTDTQYF	TGTGCCCAAACGTGCGGGAAGACAGATACGCAGTATTTT
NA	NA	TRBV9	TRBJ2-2	CASSAWNTGELFF	TGTGCCAGCAGCGCTTGGAACACCGGGGAGCTGTTTTTT
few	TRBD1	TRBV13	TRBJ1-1	CASSLAGQAEAFF	TGTGCCAGCAGCTTAGCAGGACAGGCTGAAGCTTTCTTT
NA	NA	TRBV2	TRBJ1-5	CASSASPTRSNQPQHF	TGTGCCAGCAGTGCCTCCCCCACGCGTAGCAATCAGCCCCAGCATTTT
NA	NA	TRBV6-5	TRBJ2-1	CASTLRLGGEQFF	TGTGCCAGCACCCTTCGACTGGGAGGTGAGCAGTTCTTC
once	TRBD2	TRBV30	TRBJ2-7	CAWTSGGASYEQYF	TGTGCCTGGACTAGCGGGGGGGCCTCCTACGAGCAGTACTTC
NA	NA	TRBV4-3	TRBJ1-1	CASSQATRNTEAFF	TGCGCCAGCAGCCAAGCCACGCGGAACACTGAAGCTTTCTTT
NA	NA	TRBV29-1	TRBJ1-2	CSVDLPGGIFYGYTF	TGCAGCGTTGATCTGCCCGGGGGAATATTCTATGGCTACACCTTC
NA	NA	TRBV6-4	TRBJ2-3	CASSEGKGVADTQYF	TGTGCCAGCAGTGAAGGGAAGGGGGTTGCGGATACGCAGTATTTT
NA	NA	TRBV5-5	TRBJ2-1	CASSLGGDPLYNEQFF	TGTGCCAGCAGCTTAGGAGGGGACCCCCTCTACAATGAGCAGTTCTTC
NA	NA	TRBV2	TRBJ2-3	CASWRDGDTQYF	TGTGCCAGCTGGAGGGATGGAGATACGCAGTATTTT
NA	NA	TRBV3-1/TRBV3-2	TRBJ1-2	CASSPRRGDKLFTF	TGTGCCAGCAGCCCAAGACGGGGGGACAAATTATTCACCTTC
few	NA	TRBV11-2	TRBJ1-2	CASSLQRQEAGYTF	TGTGCCAGCAGCCTACAAAGGCAGGAGGCTGGCTACACCTTC
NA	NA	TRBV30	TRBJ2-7	CAWRAKADHRDEQYF	TGTGCCTGGAGGGCAAAAGCGGACCACCGGGACGAGCAGTACTTC
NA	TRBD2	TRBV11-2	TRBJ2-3	CASSQIAGGDTQYF	TGTGCCAGCAGTCAGATAGCGGGCGGGGATACGCAGTATTTT
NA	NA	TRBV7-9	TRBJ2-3	CASSFKGRTDTQYF	TGTGCCAGCAGCTTCAAAGGGAGAACAGATACGCAGTATTTT
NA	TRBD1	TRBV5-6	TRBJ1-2	CASSGKDRGNYGYTF	TGTGCCAGCAGCGGTAAGGACAGGGGCAACTATGGCTACACCTTC
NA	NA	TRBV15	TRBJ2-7	CATSSRRVLDYEQYF	TGTGCCACCAGCAGCCGTCGGGTTTTGGACTACGAGCAGTACTTC
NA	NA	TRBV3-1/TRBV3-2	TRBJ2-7	CASSQGGRSDEQYF	TGTGCCAGCAGCCAAGGAGGCCGGTCCGACGAGCAGTACTTC
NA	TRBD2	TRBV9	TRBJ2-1	CASSVGTSGSSYNEQFF	TGTGCCAGCAGCGTCGGGACTAGCGGGAGTTCCTACAATGAGCAGTTCTTC
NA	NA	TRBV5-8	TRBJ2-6	CASSLVAGSGANVLTF	TGTGCCAGCAGCTTGGTGGCAGGGTCTGGGGCCAACGTCCTGACTTTC
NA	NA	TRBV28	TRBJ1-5	CASRFPGYVSNQPQHF	TGTGCCAGCAGATTCCCGGGGTATGTCAGCAATCAGCCCCAGCATTTT
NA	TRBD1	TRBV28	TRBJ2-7	CASSRSGTEFRYEQYF	TGTGCCAGCAGTAGGTCCGGGACAGAATTTCGCTACGAGCAGTACTTC
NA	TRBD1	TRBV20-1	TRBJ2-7	CSARTGSEQYF	TGCAGTGCCCGGACAGGTTCCGAGCAGTACTTC
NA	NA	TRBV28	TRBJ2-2	CASRGRGSTGELFF	TGTGCCTCAAGGGGAAGGGGATCCACCGGGGAGCTGTTTTTT
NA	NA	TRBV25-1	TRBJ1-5	CASSEYTADPQHF	TGTGCCAGCAGTGAATATACGGCGGATCCCCAGCATTTT
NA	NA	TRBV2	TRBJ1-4	CASRVTEATNEKLFF	TGTGCCAGCAGAGTGACAGAAGCAACTAATGAAAAACTGTTTTTT
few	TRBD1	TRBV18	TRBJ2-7	CASSPEYRGPYEQYF	TGTGCCAGCTCACCAGAGTACAGGGGGCCCTACGAGCAGTACTTC
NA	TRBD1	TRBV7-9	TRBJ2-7	CASSSNRDRGSEQYF	TGTGCCAGCAGCTCAAACCGGGACAGGGGCTCCGAGCAGTACTTC
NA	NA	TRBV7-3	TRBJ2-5	CASSTGHNWETQYF	TGTGCCAGCAGCACTGGACACAACTGGGAGACCCAGTACTTC
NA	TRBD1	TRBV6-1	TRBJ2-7	CASSDRDRGSWEQYF	TGTGCCAGCAGTGACCGGGACAGGGGGAGCTGGGAGCAGTACTTC